This TCR beta chain emerged from a study of cytomegalovirus exposure and HLA in healthy donors. General study points: Through in vitro validation, three CMV-associated chains were shown to be specific for CMV antigens.

As to this clone: The antigen remains unidentified.

Primers: 60 Vbeta forward and 13 Jbeta reverse. Only in-frame clones appear in the TCRdb table, and some are missing; sequencing was by immunoSEQ multiplex PCR. The sample lists 150,000 to 200,000 clones; roughly 75% were seen once. The V gene lost 2 bases and the J gene lost 3 bases, with 12 bases spanning the gap. Germline V CDR1 and CDR2: MGHDK, SYGVNS. This CDR3 has 15 amino acids. This clonotype was sampled from a woman aged 40 to 50 in good health and CMV-seropositive. This rearrangement joins TRBV25-1 to TRBJ2-3; D not resolved. Material for sequencing was PBMCs. The CDR3 loop reads CASSEVGRRTDTQYF. DNA for the CDR3: TGTGCCAGCAGTGAAGTTGGCAGGCGAACAGATACGCAGTATTTT.